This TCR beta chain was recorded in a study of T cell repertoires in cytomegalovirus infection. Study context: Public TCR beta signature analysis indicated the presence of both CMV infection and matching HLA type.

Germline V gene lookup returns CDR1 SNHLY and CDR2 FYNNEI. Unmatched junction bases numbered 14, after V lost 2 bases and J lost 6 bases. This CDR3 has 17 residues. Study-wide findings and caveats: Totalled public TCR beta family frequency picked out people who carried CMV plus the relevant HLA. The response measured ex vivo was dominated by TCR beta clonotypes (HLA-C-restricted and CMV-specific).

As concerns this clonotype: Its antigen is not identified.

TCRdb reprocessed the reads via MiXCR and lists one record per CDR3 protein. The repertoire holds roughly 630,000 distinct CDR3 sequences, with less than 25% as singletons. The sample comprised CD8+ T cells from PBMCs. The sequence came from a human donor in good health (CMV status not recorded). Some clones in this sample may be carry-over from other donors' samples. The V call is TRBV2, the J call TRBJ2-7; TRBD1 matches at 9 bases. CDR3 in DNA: TGTGCCAGCAGTGAAAGTTACGCCGGGACAGGGTCGTTCGAGCAGTACTTC. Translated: CASSESYAGTGSFEQYF.